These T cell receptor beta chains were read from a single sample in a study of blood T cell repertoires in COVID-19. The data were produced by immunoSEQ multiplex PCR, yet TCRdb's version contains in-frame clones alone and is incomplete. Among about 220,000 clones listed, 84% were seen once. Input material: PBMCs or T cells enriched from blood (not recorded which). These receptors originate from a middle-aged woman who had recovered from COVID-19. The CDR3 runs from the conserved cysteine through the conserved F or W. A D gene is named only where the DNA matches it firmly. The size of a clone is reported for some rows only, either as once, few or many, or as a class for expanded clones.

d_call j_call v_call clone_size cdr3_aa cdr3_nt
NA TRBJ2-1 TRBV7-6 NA CASSPWENEQFF TGTGCCAGCAGCCCCTGGGAGAATGAGCAGTTCTTC
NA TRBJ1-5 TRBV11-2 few CASSLGLGGVGNQPQHF TGTGCCAGCAGCTTAGGACTCGGGGGGGTGGGCAATCAGCCCCAGCATTTT
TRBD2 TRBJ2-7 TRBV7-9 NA CASLRTSGTYEQYF TGTGCCAGTCTACGGACTAGCGGAACCTACGAGCAGTACTTC
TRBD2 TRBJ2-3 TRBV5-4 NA CASSAGLAGGPDTQYF TGTGCCAGCAGCGCTGGACTAGCGGGAGGCCCAGATACGCAGTATTTT
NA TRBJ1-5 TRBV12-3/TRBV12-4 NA CASSRTGNQPQHF TGTGCCAGCAGTCGGACAGGCAATCAGCCCCAGCATTTT
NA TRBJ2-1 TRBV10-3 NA CAISVLAGADNEQFF TGTGCCATCAGTGTCCTGGCGGGCGCGGACAATGAGCAGTTCTTC
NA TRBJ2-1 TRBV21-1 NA CASSKGSGGGPYEQFF TGTGCCAGCAGCAAAGGTTCTGGGGGAGGGCCCTATGAGCAGTTCTTC
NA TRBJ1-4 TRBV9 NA CASSATVDEKLFF TGTGCCAGCAGCGCGACAGTTGATGAAAAACTGTTTTTT
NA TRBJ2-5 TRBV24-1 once CATGLAGKETQYF TGTGCCACCGGACTTGCGGGCAAAGAGACCCAGTACTTC
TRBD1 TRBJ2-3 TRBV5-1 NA CASSLAGQVPTDTQYF TGCGCCAGCAGCTTGGCGGGACAGGTTCCCACAGATACGCAGTATTTT
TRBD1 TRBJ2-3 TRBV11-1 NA CASSPLMGQGADTQYF TGTGCCAGCAGCCCCCTTATGGGACAGGGCGCAGATACGCAGTATTTT
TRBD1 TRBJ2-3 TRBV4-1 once CASRWTGADTQYF TGCGCCAGCAGATGGACAGGCGCAGATACGCAGTATTTT
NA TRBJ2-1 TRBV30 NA CAWSAGGRSSYNEQFF TGTGCCTGGAGCGCAGGGGGGAGGAGCTCCTACAATGAGCAGTTCTTC
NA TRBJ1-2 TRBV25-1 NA CASSEYVEGRLFYGYTF TGTGCCAGCAGTGAATATGTTGAAGGGAGGTTATTCTATGGCTACACCTTC
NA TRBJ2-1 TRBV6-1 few CASSDVQGRSYNEQFF TGTGCCAGCAGTGACGTCCAGGGAAGGTCCTACAATGAGCAGTTCTTC